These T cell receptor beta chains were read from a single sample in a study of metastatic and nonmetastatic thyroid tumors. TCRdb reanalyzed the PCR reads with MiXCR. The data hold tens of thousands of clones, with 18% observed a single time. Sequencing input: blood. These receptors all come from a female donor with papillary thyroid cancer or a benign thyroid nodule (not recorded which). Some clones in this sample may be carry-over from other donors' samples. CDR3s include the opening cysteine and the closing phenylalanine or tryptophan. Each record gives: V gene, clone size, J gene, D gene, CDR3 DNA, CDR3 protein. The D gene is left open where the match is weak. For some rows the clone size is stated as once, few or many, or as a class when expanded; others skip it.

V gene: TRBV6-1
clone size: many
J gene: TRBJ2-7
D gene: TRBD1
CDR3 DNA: TGTGCCAGCAGAGACACAGGGGGTTCCTACGAGCAGTACTTC
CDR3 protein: CASRDTGGSYEQYF

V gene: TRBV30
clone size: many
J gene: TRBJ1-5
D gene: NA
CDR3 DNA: TGTGCCTGGAGTGTACTTGTGGGGGAGCAGCCCCAGCATTTT
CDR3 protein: CAWSVLVGEQPQHF

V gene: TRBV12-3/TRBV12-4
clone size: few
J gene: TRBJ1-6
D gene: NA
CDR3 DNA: TGTGCCAGCAGTTTAGGGTCCGACAGTGATGCTTCACCCCTCCACTTT
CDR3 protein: CASSLGSDSDASPLHF

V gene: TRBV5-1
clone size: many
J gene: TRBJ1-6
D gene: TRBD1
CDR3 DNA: TGCGCCAGCAGCGCCTACGGGACAGGGGATAGCTCCTATAATTCACCCCTCCACTTT
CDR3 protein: CASSAYGTGDSSYNSPLHF

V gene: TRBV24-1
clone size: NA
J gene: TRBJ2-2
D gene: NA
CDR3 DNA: TGTGCCACCAGTGATTTGGAAGTTCCGAACACCGGTGAGCTGTTTTTT
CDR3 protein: CATSDLEVPNTGELFF

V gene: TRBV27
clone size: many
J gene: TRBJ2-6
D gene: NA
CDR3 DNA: TGTGCCAGTTCCCGAGGGACGGGGGTCTCTGGGGCCAACGTCCTGACTTTC
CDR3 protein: CASSRGTGVSGANVLTF

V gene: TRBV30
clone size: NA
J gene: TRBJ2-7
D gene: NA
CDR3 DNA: TGTGCTTCCGGCCAGAGCGAGCAGTACTTC
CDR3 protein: CASGQSEQYF

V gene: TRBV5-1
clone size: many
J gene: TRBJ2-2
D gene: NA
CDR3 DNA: TGCGCCAGCAGCTTGGCGGGCAGCGCGAACACCGGGGAGCTGTTTTTT
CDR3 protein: CASSLAGSANTGELFF

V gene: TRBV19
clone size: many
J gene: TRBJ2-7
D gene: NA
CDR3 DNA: TGTGCCAGTAGTATCGGGGTCCGTAGTGGCTACGAGCAGTACTTC
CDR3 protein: CASSIGVRSGYEQYF

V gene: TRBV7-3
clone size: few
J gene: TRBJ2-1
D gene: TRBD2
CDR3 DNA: TGTGCCAGCAGCTTAACGTGTTCTAGCGGGGGACCTTACAATGAGCAGTTCTTC
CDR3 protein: CASSLTCSSGGPYNEQFF

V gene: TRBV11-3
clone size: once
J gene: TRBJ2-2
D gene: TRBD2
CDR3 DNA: TGTGCCAGCAGCAAAGGGACGGCGGGAGGGACCGGGGAGCTGTTTTTT
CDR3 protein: CASSKGTAGGTGELFF

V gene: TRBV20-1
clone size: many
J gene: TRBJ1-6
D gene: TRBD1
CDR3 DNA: TGCAGTGCTAGGGAGGACAGGGGGAATTCACCCCTCCACTTT
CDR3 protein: CSAREDRGNSPLHF

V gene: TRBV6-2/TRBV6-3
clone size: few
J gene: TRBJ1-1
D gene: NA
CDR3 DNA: TGTGCCAGCAGTTACGTGGAGGGAAGAACTGAAGCTTTCTTT
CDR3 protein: CASSYVEGRTEAFF

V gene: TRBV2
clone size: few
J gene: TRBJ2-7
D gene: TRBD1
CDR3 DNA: TGTGCCAGCAGTGAAACAGGGGGCTTCGAGCAGTACTTC
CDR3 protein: CASSETGGFEQYF

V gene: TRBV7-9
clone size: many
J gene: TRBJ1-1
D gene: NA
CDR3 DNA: TGTGCCAGCAGCCCAACGAACACTGAAGCTTTCTTT
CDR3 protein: CASSPTNTEAFF

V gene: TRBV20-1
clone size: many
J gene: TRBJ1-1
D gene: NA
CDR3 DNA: TGCAGTGCTGGAATGGGGGCGTACCCGTACACTGAAGCTTTCTTT
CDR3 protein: CSAGMGAYPYTEAFF

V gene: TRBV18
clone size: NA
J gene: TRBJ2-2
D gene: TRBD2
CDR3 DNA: TGTGCCAGCTCACGGGGACTAGCGGCGAACACCGGGGAGCTGTTTTTT
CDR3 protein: CASSRGLAANTGELFF

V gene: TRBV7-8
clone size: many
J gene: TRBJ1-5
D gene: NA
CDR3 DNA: TGTGCCAGCAGCTCCATCGAGGCAGCGGGTACGCAGCCCCAGCATTTT
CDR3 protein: CASSSIEAAGTQPQHF

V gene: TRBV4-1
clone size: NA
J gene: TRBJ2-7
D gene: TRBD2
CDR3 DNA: TGCGCCAGCAGCAGAGGCGGGGGGGCTTGGGAGCAGTACTTC
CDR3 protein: CASSRGGGAWEQYF